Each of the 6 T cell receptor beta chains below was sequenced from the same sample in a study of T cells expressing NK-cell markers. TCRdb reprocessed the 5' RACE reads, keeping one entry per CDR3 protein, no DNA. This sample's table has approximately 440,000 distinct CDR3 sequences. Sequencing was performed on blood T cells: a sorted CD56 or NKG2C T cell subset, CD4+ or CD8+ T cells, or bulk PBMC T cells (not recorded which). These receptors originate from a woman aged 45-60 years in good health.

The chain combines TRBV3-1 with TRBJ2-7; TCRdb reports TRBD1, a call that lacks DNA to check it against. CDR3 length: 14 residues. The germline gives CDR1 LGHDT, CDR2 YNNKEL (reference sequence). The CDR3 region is CASSQDNRGGEQYF.

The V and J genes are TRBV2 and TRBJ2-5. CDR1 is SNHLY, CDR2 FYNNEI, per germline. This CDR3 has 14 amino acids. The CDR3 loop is CASSDGVYQETQYF.

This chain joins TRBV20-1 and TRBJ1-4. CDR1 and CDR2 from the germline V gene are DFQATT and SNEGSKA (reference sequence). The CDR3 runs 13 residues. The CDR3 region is CSARDRQTEKLFF.

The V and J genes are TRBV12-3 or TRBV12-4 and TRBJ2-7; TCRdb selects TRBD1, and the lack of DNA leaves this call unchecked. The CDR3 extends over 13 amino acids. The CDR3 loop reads CASKQGGPYEQYF.

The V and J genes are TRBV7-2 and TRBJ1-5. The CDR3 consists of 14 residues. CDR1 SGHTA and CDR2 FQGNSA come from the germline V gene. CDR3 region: CASSVRSGNQPQHF.

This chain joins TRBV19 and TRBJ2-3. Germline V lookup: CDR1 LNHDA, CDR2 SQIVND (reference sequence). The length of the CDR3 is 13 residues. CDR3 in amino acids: CASSIFGSDTQYF.